The next 28 T cell receptor beta chains were all read from a single sample in a study of blood T cell repertoires in COVID-19. Assay used: immunoSEQ multiplex PCR; TCRdb lists only in-frame clones, some missing. The data hold roughly 250,000 clones, with about 89% observed a single time. The source material was PBMCs or T cells enriched from blood (not recorded which). These receptors were taken from a woman aged 18-35 years who had recovered from COVID-19.

This chain uses TRBV15 with TRBJ2-1; no definite D call. Germline V gene data show CDR1 as LNHNV and CDR2 as YYDKDF (reference sequence). Trimming left V 1 base short and J 3 bases short, with 10 bases between. The CDR3 spans 15 residues. This chain's CDR3 is CATSRGLQNYNEQFF. CDR3 sequence (DNA): TGTGCCACCAGCAGAGGTTTACAAAACTACAATGAGCAGTTCTTC.

The V call is TRBV13, the J call TRBJ2-7; possible D gene TRBD2, 6 bases. V was pared by 4 bases and J by 1 base, with 11 bases between. Germline assignment: CDR1 PRHDT and CDR2 FYEKMQ (reference sequence). The CDR3 runs 14 residues. CDR3 DNA sequence: TGTGCCAGCAGCTCCCAAAGCGGGTCCTACGAGCAGTACTTC. Amino acid sequence: CASSSQSGSYEQYF.

The chain recombines TRBV12-3 or TRBV12-4 with TRBJ1-2; D gene uncertain. The CDR3 has 13 amino acids. The germline V and J ends were trimmed by 4 bases and 5 bases, with 11 bases remaining between them. The CDR3 DNA sequence: TGTGCCAGCAGTTCTAGCGTGGAGTATGGCTACACCTTC. It encodes CASSSSVEYGYTF.

The chain employs TRBV11-3 and TRBJ2-3; no definite D call. The CDR3 consists of 13 residues. Germline V gene sequence: CDR1 SGHNT, CDR2 YENEEA. V shed 4 bases and J shed 3 bases, with 8 bases lying between them. For the CDR3, the DNA is TGTGCCAGCAGCTCATTCAGTACAGATACGCAGTATTTT. This sequence encodes CASSSFSTDTQYF.

The chain combines TRBV28 with TRBJ1-1; D ambiguous. CDR3 length: 14 amino acids. The V gene lost 6 bases and the J gene lost 2 bases, with 13 bases spanning the gap. Germline V gene data show CDR1 as MDHEN and CDR2 as SYDVKM. The CDR3 protein is CASSTLFGNTEAFF. CDR3 bases: TGTGCCAGCAGCACCCTCTTCGGTAACACTGAAGCTTTCTTT.

This chain links TRBV2 with TRBJ1-5, with no clear D. The CDR3 runs to 11 residues. Per the germline V gene, CDR1 is SNHLY and CDR2 is FYNNEI. Trimming took 2 bases from V and 12 from J, leaving 8 bases between them. The CDR3 nucleotides read TGTGCCAGCAGTGAAAGGCAGGACCAGCATTTT. This translates into CASSERQDQHF. Supplemented by reference TRBV2 and TRBJ1-5, the full variable domain reads EPEVTQTPSHQVTQMGQEVILRCVPISNHLYFYWYRQILGQKVEFLVSFYNNEISEKSEIFDDQFSVERPDGSNFTLKIRSTKLEDSAMYFCASSERQDQHFGDGTRLSIL.

V usage is TRBV6-5 and J usage is TRBJ2-1; 8 nucleotides align to TRBD2. CDR1 and CDR2 (germline): MNHEY, SVGAGI. This CDR3 is built from 16 residues. The J segment lost 9 bases and the V segment lost 2 bases, leaving 12 bases of the junction unmatched. CDR3 sequence: CASSYQFSGEVTEQFF. The CDR3 DNA follows: TGTGCCAGCAGTTACCAGTTTAGCGGGGAGGTTACTGAGCAGTTCTTC.

The genes are TRBV19 and TRBJ1-3, with TRBD1 matching over 9 bases. This CDR3 comprises 15 residues. Germline CDR1 LNHDA, CDR2 SQIVND (reference sequence). The ends lost 3 bases at V and 3 bases at J; junction bases unmatched: 3. For the CDR3, the DNA is TGTGCCAGTAGTATTGGGGGACAGGGTGGAAACACCATATATTTT. This sequence encodes CASSIGGQGGNTIYF.

The chain links TRBV27 to TRBJ1-4; TRBD1 matches at 7 bases. The CDR3 totals 15 residues. V lost 4 bases to trimming and J lost 3 bases; unmatched junction nucleotides: 5. Germline lookup yields CDR1 MNHEY and CDR2 SMNVEV (reference sequence). The CDR3 DNA reads as TGTGCCAGCAGTTCCTGGGACAGATCTAATGAAAAACTGTTTTTT. Its protein is CASSSWDRSNEKLFF.

This clone is a singleton in its sample. The rearrangement joins TRBV9 to TRBJ1-1; D remains ambiguous. CDR1 is SGDLS, CDR2 YYNGEE, per germline. The CDR3 sequence is 14 residues long. Deletions cut 0 bases from V and 3 bases from J, with 9 bases between. In nucleotides, the CDR3 is TGTGCCAGCAGCGTAGATAGAGGGTACACTGAAGCTTTCTTT. Amino acid sequence: CASSVDRGYTEAFF.

This chain joins TRBV11-3 and TRBJ1-1; 9 nucleotides line up with TRBD1. The junction had 16 bases not matched to a gene; V was cut back by 7 bases and J by 1 base. The CDR3 covers 18 residues. Germline V CDR1 and CDR2: SGHNT, YENEEA. DNA of the CDR3: TGTGCCAGCACCCCCCGACAGGGGGTGAGGAGAGGGAACACTGAAGCTTTCTTT. Protein product: CASTPRQGVRRGNTEAFF.

The chain recombines TRBV29-1 with TRBJ1-2; D is undetermined. Trimming removed 1 base from V and 7 bases from J, with 10 bases in between. Germline values: CDR1 SQVTM, CDR2 ANQGSEA. The CDR3 contains 12 residues. This chain's CDR3 is CSVEVRAGGYTF. In DNA form, the CDR3 reads TGCAGCGTTGAAGTCCGGGCGGGTGGCTACACCTTC.

The chain joins TRBV4-1 to TRBJ1-4; 7 bases map to TRBD1. CDR3 size: 16 residues. The V and J ends lost 0 bases and 7 bases, in that order; junction bases with no gene match: 8. The V gene's germline CDR1 is MGHRA and CDR2 YSYEKL. The CDR3 spells CASSQEKTGKGEKLFF. Here the CDR3 DNA reads TGCGCCAGCAGCCAAGAGAAGACAGGGAAAGGTGAAAAACTGTTTTTT.

The rearrangement links TRBV7-2 to TRBJ1-5; D uncertain. CDR1 SGHTA and CDR2 FQGNSA come from the germline V gene. This CDR3 region has 15 residues. V shed 1 base and J shed 1 base, with 8 bases lying between them. As DNA, the CDR3 is TGTGCCAGCAGCTTAGTGGGCGGGAGCAATCAGCCCCAGCATTTT. This sequence encodes CASSLVGGSNQPQHF.

The chain recombines TRBV5-4 with TRBJ2-1, with D perhaps matching TRBD2 (5 bases). The CDR3 covers 15 residues. Per germline, CDR1 SGHNT and CDR2 YYREEE (reference sequence). V lost 6 bases and J 0 bases, leaving 13 bases between the germline ends. For the CDR3, the DNA is TGTGCCAGCACGCCGGAGGTTCTCTCCTACAATGAGCAGTTCTTC. It specifies CASTPEVLSYNEQFF.

Written as DNA, the CDR3 is TGTGCCAGCCCCCAAGGGGTGTGGCCGGCCGAGAATGAGCAGTTCTTC. It yields the protein CASPQGVWPAENEQFF. The chain links TRBV2 to TRBJ2-1, with D perhaps TRBD1 (5 bases). The V gene lost 8 bases and the J gene lost 7 bases, with 24 bases spanning the gap. The germline V gene has CDR1 SNHLY and CDR2 FYNNEI. The CDR3 is 16 amino acids.

The chain combines TRBV28 with TRBJ1-2, with TRBD1 matching over 9 bases. The germline CDR1 and CDR2 sequences are MDHEN and SYDVKM. The CDR3 consists of 14 residues. V shed 4 bases, J shed 8 bases, and the junction held 8 bases outside the gene matches. The DNA for the CDR3 is TGTGCCAGCAGTTCCCATACAGGGGGCGGAGGCTACACCTTC. Protein product: CASSSHTGGGGYTF.

This rearrangement joins TRBV5-4 to TRBJ2-1, with 8 bases lining up with TRBD2. With V trimmed by 4 bases and J by 8 bases, 11 bases remained unmatched. Germline V CDR1 and CDR2: SGHNT, YYREEE (reference sequence). The CDR3 is 15 residues long. The CDR3 loop is CASSPRLAIRDEQFF. DNA for the CDR3: TGTGCCAGCAGCCCAAGACTAGCGATCCGGGATGAGCAGTTCTTC.

The chain combines TRBV5-5 with TRBJ1-1, with D hard to call. From germline, CDR1 is SGHKS and CDR2 YYEKEE (reference sequence). V was trimmed by 2 bases and J by 2 bases, leaving 16 bases between them. The CDR3 runs 16 residues. For the CDR3, the DNA is TGTGCCAGCAGCTTCAGCGGGTGGCGGAATAACACTGAAGCTTTCTTT. Translated, it gives CASSFSGWRNNTEAFF.

The V gene is TRBV19, the J gene TRBJ1-6; unclear D gene. V shed 3 bases and J shed 0 bases, with 9 bases lying between them. The CDR3 has 16 amino acids. Germline V gives CDR1 LNHDA, CDR2 SQIVND (reference sequence). The CDR3 loop is CASSMEGGSYNSPLHF. The CDR3 coding sequence is TGTGCCAGTAGTATGGAGGGAGGCTCCTATAATTCACCCCTCCACTTT.

This chain links TRBV19 with TRBJ1-5; D gene ambiguous. The CDR3 totals 13 residues. Germline CDR1 is LNHDA and CDR2 is SQIVND (reference sequence). The V end lost 3 bases, the J end lost 4 bases, and 7 bases lay between the germline ends. The CDR3 spells CASSMAYNQPQHF. The CDR3 DNA is TGTGCCAGTAGTATGGCTTATAATCAGCCCCAGCATTTT.

A word on this clone: The sample contains more than one DNA sequence encoding this CDR3. This chain joins TRBV24-1 and TRBJ2-3; D unresolved. Germline lookup yields CDR1 KGHDR and CDR2 SFDVKD. The CDR3 sequence is 12 residues long. Trimming removed 4 bases from V and 3 bases from J, with 4 bases in between. The CDR3: CATSDQTDTQYF. CDR3 DNA sequence: TGTGCCACCAGTGACCAGACAGATACGCAGTATTTT.

The chain combines TRBV3-1 (or the pseudogene TRBV3-2) with TRBJ2-3, with 7 bases lining up with TRBD1. V trimming: 8 bases; J trimming: 1 base; junction bases outside the gene matches: 9. Germline-derived CDR1 and CDR2 are LGHDT and YNNKEL (reference sequence). CDR3 size: 15 residues. CDR3 residues: CASRSTGPRTDTQYF. The CDR3, as DNA: TGTGCCAGCCGCTCGACAGGGCCCCGCACAGATACGCAGTATTTT.

This chain links TRBV4-1 with TRBJ1-2, with TRBD1 as a possible D gene (6 bases). The CDR3 contains 16 residues. Germline V gene sequence: CDR1 MGHRA, CDR2 YSYEKL. Trimming pared 2 bases from V and 8 bases from J, leaving 21 bases between. CDR3 in DNA: TGCGCCAGCAGCCAATCTAGGGACATACCCTCGGGGGGCTACACCTTC. It specifies CASSQSRDIPSGGYTF.

The CDR3 reads CASIPTGVDGNTIYF. For the CDR3, the DNA is TGTGCCAGCATCCCAACGGGGGTAGATGGAAACACCATATATTTT. V is TRBV7-9 and J is TRBJ1-3, with D perhaps matching TRBD1 (5 bases). Germline V gene lookup returns CDR1 SEHNR and CDR2 FQNEAQ (reference sequence). The CDR3 spans 15 residues. Trimming shortened V by 7 bases and J by 3 bases, and 16 bases separated the two germline ends.

The chain carries TRBV7-3 and TRBJ2-5; D gene unclear. Germline-derived CDR1 and CDR2 are SGHTA and FQGTGA. The CDR3 sequence is 12 residues long. The germline V and J ends were trimmed by 1 base and 7 bases, with 7 bases remaining between them. DNA of the CDR3: TGTGCCAGCAGCTTAATCGGTGGGACCCAGTACTTC. This codes for CASSLIGGTQYF.

The chain is built from TRBV19 and TRBJ2-1; 8 nucleotides line up with TRBD2. CDR1 and CDR2 from the germline V gene are LNHDA and SQIVND (reference sequence). The CDR3 is made up of 14 amino acids. Trimming cost V 5 bases and J 7 bases; bases outside gene matches: 7. CDR3 nucleotide sequence: TGTGCCAGTAGTGCGACGGGGGGGCGGAATGAGCAGTTCTTC. Amino acid sequence: CASSATGGRNEQFF.

J is TRBJ1-2 and V is TRBV3-1 (or the pseudogene TRBV3-2); no definite D call. The CDR3 has 17 residues. Looked up from germline, CDR1 is LGHDT and CDR2 is YNNKEL (reference sequence). Deletions cut 2 bases from V and 6 bases from J, with 22 bases between. CDR3 bases: TGTGCCAGCAGCCAATACCTTACCCTTCGAGAGGCCCATGGCTACACCTTC. Translated, it gives CASSQYLTLREAHGYTF.